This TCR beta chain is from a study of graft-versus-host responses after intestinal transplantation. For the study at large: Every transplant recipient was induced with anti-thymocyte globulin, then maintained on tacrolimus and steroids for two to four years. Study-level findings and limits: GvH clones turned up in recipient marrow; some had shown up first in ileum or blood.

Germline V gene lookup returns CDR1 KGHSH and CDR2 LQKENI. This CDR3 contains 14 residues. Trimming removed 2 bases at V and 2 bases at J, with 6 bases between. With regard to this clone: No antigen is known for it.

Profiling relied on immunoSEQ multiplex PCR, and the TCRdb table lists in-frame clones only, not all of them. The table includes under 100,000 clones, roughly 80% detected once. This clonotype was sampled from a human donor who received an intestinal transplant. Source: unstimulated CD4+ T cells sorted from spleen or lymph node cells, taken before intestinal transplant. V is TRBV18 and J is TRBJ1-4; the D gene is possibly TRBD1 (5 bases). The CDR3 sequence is CASSPGATNEKLFF. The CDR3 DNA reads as TGTGCCAGCTCACCAGGGGCCACTAATGAAAAACTGTTTTTT.